This TCR beta chain emerged from a study of T cells in women clearing cervical HPV infection. V was pared by 5 bases and J by 6 bases, with 7 bases of the junction left unmatched. The germline gives CDR1 SGHVS, CDR2 FQNEAQ. This CDR3 is 14 amino acids long. Dot-blot hybridization genotyped cervical HPV amplified with MY09/MY11 PCR. With respect to this clone: The DNA ends 3 residues before the CDR3 does, and the rest of the CDR3 is filled in from the germline J gene.

Profiling relied on immunoSEQ multiplex PCR, and the TCRdb table lists in-frame clones only, not all of them. This repertoire includes some 16,000 clones. This TCR was recovered from a woman aged 18 to 75 with a cervical HPV16 infection that either progressed to CIN3+ or cleared (not recorded which). The specimen was blood buffy coat. The V and J genes are TRBV7-8 and TRBJ1-5; 7 bases are shared with TRBD1. CDR3 sequence reads: CASSRTGVGQPQHF. CDR3 DNA, as far as it was read: TGTGCCAGCAGCCGAACAGGGGTGGGTCAGCCC.